The clone carrying this T cell receptor beta chain is a singleton in its sample. The CDR3 has 16 amino acids. Trimming cost V 4 bases and J 0 bases; bases outside gene matches: 10. Germline values: CDR1 SGHRS, CDR2 YFSETQ. This sample is drawn from a study of memory CD4+ T cells and cytomegalovirus serostatus. Data came from immunoSEQ multiplex PCR; TCRdb stores just in-frame clones and leaves some out. The sample carries approximately 45,000 clones, about 80% recorded once. Single viable CD3+CD4+CD8-CD45RO+ cells were sorted as the memory CD4+ T cells. CD4+ T cells were isolated by positive magnetic selection.

The chain links TRBV5-1 to TRBJ2-7; 7 positions agree with TRBD2. This receptor was taken from an adult in good health and CMV-seronegative. Sequencing was performed on memory CD4+ T cells from blood. The DNA of the CDR3 is TGCGCCAGCAGCATCCGCGCGGGAGACAGCTCCTACGAGCAGTACTTC. Its protein product is CASSIRAGDSSYEQYF.